Sequencing of this T cell receptor (beta chain) was carried out in a study of shared clonotypes between healthy human individuals (dated by TCRdb to about 2020). With regard to the full study: A few men and a couple of women, aged 18 to 49 years, made up the cohort. For each donor, CD4 naive and CD4 memory were each given three plates, CD8 naive was given two plates, and CD8 memory was given one plate. Libraries were prepared and TCR repertoires were sequenced by different laboratories using diverse techniques, in order to increase sequencing depth and limit assay-specific biases. Each donor's leukapheresis produced roughly between roughly 0.85 and 10 billion PBMCs. To estimate repertoire size and how much clonotype sharing occurs between individuals, the study deeply sequenced the blood TCR repertoires of 4 to 6 healthy adults.

Using the deep immunoSEQ assay, TCR CDR3 regions were amplified from genomic DNA by multiplex PCR. Extracted genomic DNA from each cell subset was spread evenly across all wells of several immunoSEQ 96-well plates, with each plate serving as a replicate. Each replicate PCR for sorted subsets received roughly 0.2 ug genomic DNA, equal to roughly 30,000 T cell genomes. Purified libraries were quantified with a Qubit 3.0 fluorometer, sized on a Bioanalyzer 2100, and re-quantified with the KAPA Library Quantification kit. Every immunoSEQ 96-well plate was sequenced on a dedicated single-read 150-cycle Illumina NextSeq 550 flow cell. Per the original workflow: Because the immunoSEQ output included only junctional sequences and no quality scores, the filtering could not be the same as the filtering used for full-length reads. To assign V/J genes and CDR3, sequences were annotated against IMGT germline references using PyIR, a Python wrapper for IgBLAST v1.9. Any read was removed if the V/J assignment was weak (E-value above 1e-6), the CDR3 was missing, or the read contained stop codons, out-of-frame junctions, or ambiguous translated residues. V3J clonotypes were defined by identical inferred V gene, J gene, and CDR3 amino acid sequence. To compute the percentage overlap between repertoires, the number of shared unique clonotypes was divided by the size of the smaller repertoire. Repertoire richness was assessed with RTK rarefaction, the Chao1 estimator, and Recon v2.1 estimates of unobserved clonotypes. For all TCRbeta clonotypes obtained by the gDNA method from a few donors, generation probabilities were computed with OLGA. Not all clones reach the TCRdb copy of this immuneACCESS table, which keeps in-frame sequences only. Checked studies attribute under half of the gap to unresolved V genes and leave the rest unexplained. The V and J calls and the clone size are those of that table, but D and trimming were determined from the DNA. The sample yields under 300,000 clones; approximately 65% were counted once. Over 8.5% of the sample goes to the ten largest clones.

Study-level results and caveats: Even with the large sequencing depth, rarefaction of the sorted-subset datasets indicated that sequencing was incomplete. Compared with non-shared clonotypes, the clonotypes found in all four sorted-subset donors had higher generation probabilities. Pairwise subsampling indicated that sequencing depth was expected to affect the degree of clonotype sharing among donors. The genetic and exposure-history diversity represented was limited by the small number of donors. Sharing across several donors was observed for around 4.8% of naive CD4, over 3% of naive CD8, roughly 2.3% of memory CD4, and around 0.44% of memory CD8 clonotypes. Naive subsets generally had larger estimated clonotype richness than memory subsets did. Sampling was limited to blood, and TCR repertoires in tissue likely differ from TCR repertoires in blood.

The donors were healthy, HIV-negative adults with no recently reported acute infections or vaccinations. Every donor was a Caucasian adult residing in Nashville, Tennessee, USA. CD4+ T cells were enriched through magnetic negative selection, after which naive cells were positively selected on CD45RA and the remaining negative fraction served as the memory subset. Blood was collected by leukapheresis, and PBMCs were isolated by Ficoll-Histopaque density gradient centrifugation and then cryopreserved in liquid nitrogen vapor phase. Analytical flow cytometry was used to check the purity and quantity of every magnetically sorted T cell population. From each sorted fraction, genomic DNA was isolated and quantified by UV absorbance on a Nanodrop 2000c. Turning to this clone: Its antigen has not been determined. No base quality information exists; no much larger clone differs at one position.

CDR1 SGHVS and CDR2 FQNEAQ were looked up in the germline V gene. V is trimmed back by 1 base and J by 4 bases, and the junction contains 9 bases that no gene match accounts for. The CDR3 holds 16 amino acids from the cysteine to the phenylalanine. The sequence is cut down to CDR3 DNA, 48 bases in frame from base 1. The chain couples TRBV7-8 to TRBJ2-5, with 7 central nucleotides matching TRBD2. This receptor was taken from a man aged 25-45 years in good health. The sample was memory CD4+ T cells sorted from blood. In the paper's terms, the cell subset or site label means: CD45RA-negative fraction. At the DNA level, the sequence is TGTGCCAGCAGCTTAGGGGTCGGCGGGAGAGGAGAGACCCAGTACTTC. This encodes CASSLGVGGRGETQYF.